This T cell receptor (beta chain) was identified in a study of blood T cell repertoires in COVID-19. CDR3 length equals 14 residues. The ends lost 3 bases at V and 3 bases at J; junction bases unmatched: 5. Looked up from germline, CDR1 is SGHRS and CDR2 is YFSETQ. The protocol was immunoSEQ multiplex PCR, while the TCRdb copy is restricted to in-frame clones and leaves out a portion. The sample has about 110,000 clones; around 88% are singletons. The sequencing sample was made of peripheral blood. The TCR sequence derives from a woman aged 45-65 years with active or convalescent COVID-19. The V gene is TRBV5-1, the J gene TRBJ2-7; 8 bases map to TRBD1. In DNA, the CDR3 is TGCGCCAGCAGCTCCCCTGACAGGGGCTACGAGCAGTACTTC. Translated, it gives CASSSPDRGYEQYF.